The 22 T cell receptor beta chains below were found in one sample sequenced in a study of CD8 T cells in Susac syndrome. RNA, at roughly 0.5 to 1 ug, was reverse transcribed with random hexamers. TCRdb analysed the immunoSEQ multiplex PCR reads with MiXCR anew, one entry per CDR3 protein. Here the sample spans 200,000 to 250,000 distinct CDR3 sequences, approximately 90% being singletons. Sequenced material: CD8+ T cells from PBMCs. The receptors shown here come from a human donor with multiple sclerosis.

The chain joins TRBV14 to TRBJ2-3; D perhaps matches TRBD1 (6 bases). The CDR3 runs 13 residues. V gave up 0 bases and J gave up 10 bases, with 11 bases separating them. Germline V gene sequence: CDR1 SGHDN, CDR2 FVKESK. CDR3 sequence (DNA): TGTGCCAGCAGCCAAGATAAGGGGGATTCGCAGTATTTT. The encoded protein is CASSQDKGDSQYF.

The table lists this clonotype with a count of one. The CDR3 DNA reads as TGTGCCAGCAGCTTAGTAGGGCCGTCCGGGACGGAGCAGTTCTTC. It specifies CASSLVGPSGTEQFF. The chain couples TRBV7-2 to TRBJ2-1; either TRBD1 or TRBD2 may fit D (5 bases each). The CDR3 runs to 15 residues. Germline V lookup: CDR1 SGHTA, CDR2 FQGNSA. V was pared by 1 base and J by 10 bases, with 17 bases between.

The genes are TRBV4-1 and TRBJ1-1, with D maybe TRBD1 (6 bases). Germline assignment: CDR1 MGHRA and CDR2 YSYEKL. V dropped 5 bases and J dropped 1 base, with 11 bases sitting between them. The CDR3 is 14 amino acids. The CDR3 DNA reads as TGCGCCAGCAGCACGCGGACAGCGAACACTGAAGCTTTCTTT. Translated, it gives CASSTRTANTEAFF.

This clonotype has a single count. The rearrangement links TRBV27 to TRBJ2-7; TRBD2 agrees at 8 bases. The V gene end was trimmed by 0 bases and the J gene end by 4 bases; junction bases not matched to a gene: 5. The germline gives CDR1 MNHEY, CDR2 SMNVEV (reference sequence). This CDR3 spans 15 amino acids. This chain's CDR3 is CASSLSLAGSYEQYF. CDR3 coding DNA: TGTGCCAGCAGTTTATCGTTAGCGGGATCGTACGAGCAGTACTTC.

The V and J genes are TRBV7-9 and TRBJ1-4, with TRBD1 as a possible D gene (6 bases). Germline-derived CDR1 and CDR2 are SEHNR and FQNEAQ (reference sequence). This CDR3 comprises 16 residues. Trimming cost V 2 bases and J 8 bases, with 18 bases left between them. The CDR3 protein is CASSLPRGNRDEKLFF. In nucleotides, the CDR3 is TGTGCCAGCAGCTTACCGAGGGGCAACAGGGACGAAAAACTGTTTTTT.

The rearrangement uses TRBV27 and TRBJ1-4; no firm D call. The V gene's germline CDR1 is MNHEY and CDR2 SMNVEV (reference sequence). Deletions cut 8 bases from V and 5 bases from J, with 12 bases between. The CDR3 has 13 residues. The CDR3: CASGSGVNEKLFF. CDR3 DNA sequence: TGTGCCAGCGGAAGTGGGGTAAATGAAAAACTGTTTTTT.

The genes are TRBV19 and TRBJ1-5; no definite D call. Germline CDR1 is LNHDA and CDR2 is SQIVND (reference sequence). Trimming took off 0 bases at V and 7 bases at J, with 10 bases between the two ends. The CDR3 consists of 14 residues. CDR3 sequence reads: CASSIDDGNQPQHF. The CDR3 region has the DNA TGTGCCAGTAGTATAGATGACGGTAACCAGCCCCAGCATTTT.

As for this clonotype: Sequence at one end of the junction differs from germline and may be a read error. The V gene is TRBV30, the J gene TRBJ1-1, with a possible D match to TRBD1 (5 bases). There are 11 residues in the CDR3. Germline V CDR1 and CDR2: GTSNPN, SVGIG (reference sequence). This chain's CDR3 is CAWSLEGPTNF. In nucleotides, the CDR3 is TGTGCCTGGAGTCTGGAGGGGCCCACGAACTTT. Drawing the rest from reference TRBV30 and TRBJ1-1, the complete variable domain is SQTIHQWPATLVQPVGSPLSLECTVEGTSNPNLYWYRQAAGRGLQLLFYSVGIGQISSEVPQNLSASRPQDRQFILSSKKLLLSDSGFYLCAWSLEGPTNFGQGTRLTVV.

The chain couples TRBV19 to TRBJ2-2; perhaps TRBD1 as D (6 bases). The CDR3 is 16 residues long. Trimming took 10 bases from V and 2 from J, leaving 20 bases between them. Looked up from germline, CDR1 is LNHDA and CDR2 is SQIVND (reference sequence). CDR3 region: CATDRPQGSNTGELFF. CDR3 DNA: TGTGCCACCGATAGACCACAGGGCTCTAACACCGGGGAGCTGTTTTTT.

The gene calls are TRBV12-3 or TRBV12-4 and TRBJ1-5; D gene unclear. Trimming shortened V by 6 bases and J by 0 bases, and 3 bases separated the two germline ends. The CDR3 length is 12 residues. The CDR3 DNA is TGTGCCAGCAGGGATAGCAATCAGCCCCAGCATTTT. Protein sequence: CASRDSNQPQHF.

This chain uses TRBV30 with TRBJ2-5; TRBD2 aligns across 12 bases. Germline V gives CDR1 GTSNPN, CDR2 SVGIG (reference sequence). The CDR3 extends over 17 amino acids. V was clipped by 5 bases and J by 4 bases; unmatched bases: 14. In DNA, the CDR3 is TGTGCCTGGGGCGGGCTGGTCAGGACTAGCGGGATAGAGACCCAGTACTTC. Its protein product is CAWGGLVRTSGIETQYF.

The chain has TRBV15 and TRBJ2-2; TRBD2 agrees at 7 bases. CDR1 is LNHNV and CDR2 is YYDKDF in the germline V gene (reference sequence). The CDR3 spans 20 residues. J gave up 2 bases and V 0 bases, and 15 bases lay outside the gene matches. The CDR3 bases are TGTGCCACCAGCAGAGATAGGGCTAGCGGTATCGAGAGAAACACCGGGGAGCTGTTTTTT. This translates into CATSRDRASGIERNTGELFF.

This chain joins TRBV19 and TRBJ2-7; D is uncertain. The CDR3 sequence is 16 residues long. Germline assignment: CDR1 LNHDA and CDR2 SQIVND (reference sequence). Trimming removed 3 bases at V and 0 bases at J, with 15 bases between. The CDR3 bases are TGTGCCAGTAGTATCGAAGGCAGGCTTAGCTCCTACGAGCAGTACTTC. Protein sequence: CASSIEGRLSSYEQYF.

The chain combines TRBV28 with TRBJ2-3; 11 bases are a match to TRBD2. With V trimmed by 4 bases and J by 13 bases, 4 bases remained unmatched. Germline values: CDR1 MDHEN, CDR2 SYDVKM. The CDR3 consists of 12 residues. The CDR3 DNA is TGTGCCAGCAGTTCCACTAGCGGGAGAGAGTATTTT. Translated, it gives CASSSTSGREYF. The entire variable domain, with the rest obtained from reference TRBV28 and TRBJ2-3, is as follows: DVKVTQSSRYLVKRTGEKVFLECVQDMDHENMFWYRQDPGLGLRLIYFSYDVKMKEKGDIPEGYSVSREKKERFSLILESASTNQTSMYLCASSSTSGREYFGPGTRLTVL.

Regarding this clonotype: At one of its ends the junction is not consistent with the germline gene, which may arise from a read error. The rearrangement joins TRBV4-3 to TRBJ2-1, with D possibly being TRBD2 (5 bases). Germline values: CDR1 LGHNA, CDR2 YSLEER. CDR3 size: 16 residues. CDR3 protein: CASSQDRDTPYHEQFF. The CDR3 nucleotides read TGCGCCAGCAGCCAAGATCGGGATACCCCCTACCATGAGCAGTTCTTC.

CDR3: CASSLGGLQGFYGYTF. The CDR3 bases are TGTGCCAGCAGTTTAGGGGGGCTACAAGGATTCTATGGCTACACCTTC. This chain joins TRBV12-3 or TRBV12-4 and TRBJ1-2, with D possibly being TRBD1 (6 bases). This CDR3 is built from 16 residues. Trimming removed 1 base from V and 4 bases from J, with 16 bases in between.

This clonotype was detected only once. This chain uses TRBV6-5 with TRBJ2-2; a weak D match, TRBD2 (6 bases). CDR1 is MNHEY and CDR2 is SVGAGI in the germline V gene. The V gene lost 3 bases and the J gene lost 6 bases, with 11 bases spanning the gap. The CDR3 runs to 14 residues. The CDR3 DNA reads TGTGCCAGCAGTTATCGACTAGGGGCCGGGGAGCTGTTTTTT. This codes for CASSYRLGAGELFF.

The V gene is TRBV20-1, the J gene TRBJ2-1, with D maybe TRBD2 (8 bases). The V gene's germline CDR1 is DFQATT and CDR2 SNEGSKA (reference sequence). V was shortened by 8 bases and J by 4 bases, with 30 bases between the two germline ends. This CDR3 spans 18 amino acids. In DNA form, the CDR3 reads TGCAGTACTCTACTCCCTCGGGGGGGACAGCCAGCTTACAATGAGCAGTTCTTC. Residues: CSTLLPRGGQPAYNEQFF.

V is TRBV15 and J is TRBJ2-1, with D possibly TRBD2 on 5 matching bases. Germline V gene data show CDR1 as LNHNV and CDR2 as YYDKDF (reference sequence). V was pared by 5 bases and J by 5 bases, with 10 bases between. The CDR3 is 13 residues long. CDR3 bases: TGTGCCACCAGCGTGAGCGGAGACAATGAGCAGTTCTTC. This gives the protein CATSVSGDNEQFF.

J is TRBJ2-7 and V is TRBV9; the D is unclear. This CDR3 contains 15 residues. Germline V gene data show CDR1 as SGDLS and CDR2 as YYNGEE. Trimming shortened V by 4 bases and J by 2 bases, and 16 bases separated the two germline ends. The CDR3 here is CASSPRRNPTYEQYF. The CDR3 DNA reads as TGTGCCAGCAGCCCGCGTAGGAATCCGACCTACGAGCAGTACTTC.

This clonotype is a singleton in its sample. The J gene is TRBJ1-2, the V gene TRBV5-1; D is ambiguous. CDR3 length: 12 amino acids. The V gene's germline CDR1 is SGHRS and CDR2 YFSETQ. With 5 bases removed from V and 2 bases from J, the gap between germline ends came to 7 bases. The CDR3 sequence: CASRIANYGYTF. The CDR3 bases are TGCGCCAGCAGAATAGCGAACTATGGCTACACCTTC. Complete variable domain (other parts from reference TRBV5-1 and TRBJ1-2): KAGVTQTPRYLIKTRGQQVTLSCSPISGHRSVSWYQQTPGQGLQFLFEYFSETQRNKGNFPGRFSGRQFSNSRSEMNVSTLELGDSALYLCASRIANYGYTFGSGTRLTVV.

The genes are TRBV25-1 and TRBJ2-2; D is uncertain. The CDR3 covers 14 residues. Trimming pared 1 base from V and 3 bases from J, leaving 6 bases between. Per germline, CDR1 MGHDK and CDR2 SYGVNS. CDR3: CASSEWQDTGELFF. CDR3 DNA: TGTGCCAGCAGTGAATGGCAGGACACCGGGGAGCTGTTTTTT.